A single TCR beta chain is shown here with its context. Its antigen is as yet unknown. Germline V CDR1 and CDR2: MNHEY, SMNVEV (reference sequence). The length of the CDR3 is 16 residues. The V and J ends lost 4 bases and 6 bases respectively, with 21 bases between them. The data were obtained in a study of blood T cells in healthy people across ages. Findings and caveats of the study: Observed TCR beta diversity per million T cells went down as age went up. This fall followed a roughly linear course with age. Strong correlation linked observed beta diversity and percent naive T cells.

Peripheral blood from each donor was collected in a volume of about 10 milliliters. A sample-barcoded 5' primer and a J-beta primer mix were used in a second PCR of roughly 6 to 11 cycles. Per-sample output comprised a minimum of 2.5 million paired-end reads containing CDR3. One entry per CDR3 protein, called by TCRdb with MiXCR from the 5' RACE reads. The data contain 700,000 to 850,000 distinct CDR3 sequences, about 53% of them singletons. The material sequenced was blood. This chain connects TRBV27 to TRBJ1-2, with D possibly matching TRBD1 (6 bases). The clonotype comes from an elderly man in good health. CDR3 amino acids: CASSSPSRGGRHGYTF. In DNA, the CDR3 is TGTGCCAGCAGTTCCCCCTCCCGAGGGGGTAGGCATGGCTACACCTTC.